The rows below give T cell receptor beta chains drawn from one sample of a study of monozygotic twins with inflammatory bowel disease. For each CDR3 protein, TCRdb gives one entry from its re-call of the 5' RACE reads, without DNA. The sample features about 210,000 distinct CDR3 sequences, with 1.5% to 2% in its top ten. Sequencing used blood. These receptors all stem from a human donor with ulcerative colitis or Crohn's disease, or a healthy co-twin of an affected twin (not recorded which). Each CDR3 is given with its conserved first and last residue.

CDR3: CASSVGTGLYQPQHF
V: TRBV9
J: TRBJ1-5
length: 15

CDR3: CAIWGARTNYGYTF
V: TRBV7-9
J: TRBJ1-2
length: 14

CDR3: CSASKTGGDGYTF
V: TRBV20-1
J: TRBJ1-2
length: 13

CDR3: CASSFSGGGQETQYF
V: TRBV5-1
J: TRBJ2-5
length: 15

CDR3: CASSGQRGDINEQFF
V: TRBV10-1
J: TRBJ2-1
length: 15

CDR3: CASSYRRAPYYNEQFF
V: TRBV6-5
J: TRBJ2-1
length: 16

CDR3: CASSQGAGLAKNIQYF
V: TRBV7-9
J: TRBJ2-4
length: 16

CDR3: CSARQAINQPQHF
V: TRBV20-1
J: TRBJ1-5
length: 13

CDR3: CASRETGTSTDTQYF
V: TRBV6-1
J: TRBJ2-3
length: 15

CDR3: CASRPFLRQGHPETQYF
V: TRBV5-1
J: TRBJ2-5
length: 17

CDR3: CAIKPGPDSGYTF
V: TRBV10-3
J: TRBJ1-2
length: 13

CDR3: CSVVAPGPITGELFF
V: TRBV29-1
J: TRBJ2-2
length: 15

CDR3: CASTLTGSGGEQFF
V: TRBV6-2/TRBV6-3
J: TRBJ2-1
length: 14

CDR3: CASSSDRDLETQYF
V: TRBV5-1
J: TRBJ2-5
length: 14